The rows below give T cell receptor beta chains drawn from one sample of a study of OX40 agonist ivuxolimab in advanced cancers. Clones were sequenced by immunoSEQ multiplex PCR, and TCRdb holds only the in-frame ones, with some missing. The table shows about 55,000 clones, with roughly 84% occurring only once. This material consisted of CD4+ or CD8+ T cells sorted from blood, taken in a trial of the OX40 agonist ivuxolimab. Source of these receptors: an adult with an advanced solid tumor such as melanoma, head and neck, liver or kidney cancer. Each CDR3 is given with its conserved first and last residue. D genes are given only for firm matches. Only part of the rows carry a size: once, few, many, or a class if the clone is expanded.

v_gene	j_gene	abundance	d_gene	CDR3aa	CDR3nt
TRBV14	TRBJ2-7	NA	NA	CASSQEGQAGTYEQYF	TGTGCCAGCAGCCAAGAAGGTCAGGCCGGAACCTACGAGCAGTACTTC
TRBV27	TRBJ2-4	NA	NA	CASRLESDWGNIQYF	TGTGCCAGCAGACTAGAATCGGATTGGGGCAACATTCAGTACTTC
TRBV9	TRBJ1-1	NA	TRBD1	CASSVLTGILNTEAFF	TGTGCCAGCAGCGTCTTGACAGGGATCCTGAACACTGAAGCTTTCTTT
TRBV27	TRBJ1-2	NA	NA	CASSLEGIARTLHPLETYGYTF	TGTGCCAGCAGTTTAGAAGGAATTGCTCGAACACTACATCCGCTGGAAACCTATGGCTACACCTTC
TRBV12-5	TRBJ2-1	NA	NA	CASVGGQGYNEQFF	TGTGCTAGTGTAGGCGGGCAAGGATACAATGAGCAGTTCTTC
TRBV5-1	TRBJ1-3	NA	NA	CASSLSSVSFSGNTIYF	TGCGCCAGCAGCTTGAGTTCAGTCTCCTTCTCTGGAAACACCATATATTTT
TRBV7-2	TRBJ2-1	once	TRBD1	CASSPPGGWAYNEQFF	TGTGCCAGCAGCCCCCCAGGGGGCTGGGCCTACAATGAGCAGTTCTTC
TRBV5-4	TRBJ2-7	few	NA	CATKTYGIHEQYF	TGTGCCACCAAGACGTACGGTATCCACGAGCAGTACTTC
TRBV14	TRBJ2-7	NA	NA	CASSQVWDPSYEQYF	TGTGCCAGCAGCCAAGTATGGGATCCCTCCTACGAGCAGTACTTC
TRBV7-6	TRBJ1-5	NA	NA	CASSLDKGGQPQHF	TGTGCCAGCAGCTTAGATAAAGGGGGACAGCCCCAGCATTTT
TRBV10-2	TRBJ2-7	NA	NA	CASRTGRYEQYF	TGCGCCAGCAGGACAGGGAGGTACGAGCAGTACTTC
TRBV9	TRBJ2-2	NA	TRBD1	CASSVYRGFGGSNTGELFF	TGTGCCAGCAGCGTATACAGGGGGTTTGGCGGATCGAACACCGGGGAGCTGTTTTTT
TRBV29-1	TRBJ2-1	NA	TRBD2	CSVAVAGTYNEQFF	TGCAGCGTGGCAGTAGCGGGGACCTACAATGAGCAGTTCTTC
TRBV5-1	TRBJ2-3	NA	NA	CASSLQGRSTDTQYF	TGCGCCAGCAGCTTGCAGGGGAGGAGCACAGATACGCAGTATTTT